This T cell receptor beta chain was profiled in a study of CD8+CD57+ T cells in acquired aplastic anemia. Study in general: Sequencing produced an average of around 10 million reads per healthy donor for CD4+ cells. Study results and caveats: A set of around 30 CD8+ CDR3 sequences was shared between patients and controls, and these sequences appeared highly expressed in patients. Between the patient and control groups, CD8+ Simpson's diversity did not differ significantly.

From germline, CDR1 is LNHDA and CDR2 SQIVND (reference sequence). Trimming removed 6 bases from V and 5 bases from J, with 12 bases in between. This CDR3 is 13 amino acids long. Remarks on this clonotype: Its antigen is unknown.

The template used for profiling TCR beta VDJ and CDR3 was genomic DNA. One entry per CDR3 protein results from TCRdb running MiXCR on the reads. The data contain under 150,000 distinct CDR3 sequences, around two fifths of them singletons. The sequence came from a human donor in good health, serving as a control. The rearrangement links TRBV19 to TRBJ2-3; D is perhaps TRBD1 or TRBD2 (6 bases each). Sample: sorted CD4+, CD8+, or CD8+CD57+ T cells (not recorded which) from PBMCs. The CDR3 DNA follows: TGTGCCAGTAGCCTAAGGGGGGAAGATACGCAGTATTTT. Residues: CASSLRGEDTQYF.